This paragraph reports one T cell receptor beta chain. Its antigen remains unknown. Primers for the PCR totalled 60 Vbeta and 13 Jbeta. Clones were sequenced by immunoSEQ multiplex PCR, and TCRdb holds only the in-frame ones, with some missing. The data show approximately 150,000 clones, more than 70% seen once. The CDR3 runs to 16 residues. The V segment lost 0 bases and the J segment 10 bases; nucleotides outside the gene matches: 8. Per germline, CDR1 MGHRA and CDR2 YSYEKL. The sample is drawn from a study of cytomegalovirus exposure and HLA in healthy donors. Points from the study as a whole: Analyzed later, association rates of TCRs varied across HLA loci, with DRB1 most and HLA-C fewest. An analysis that was carried out later associated 16,951 TCR beta sequences with HLA alleles at 0.05 false discovery rate. Because they were indistinguishable, some V segments, including TRBV6-2 and TRBV6-3, were excluded.

The sample was PBMCs. This chain uses TRBV4-1 with TRBJ1-4; 10 positions match TRBD1. The receptor was derived from a man in his forties in good health and CMV-seronegative. CDR3: CASSQDRGQGRGKLFF. The DNA of the CDR3 is TGCGCCAGCAGCCAAGATAGGGGACAGGGGAGGGGAAAACTGTTTTTT.